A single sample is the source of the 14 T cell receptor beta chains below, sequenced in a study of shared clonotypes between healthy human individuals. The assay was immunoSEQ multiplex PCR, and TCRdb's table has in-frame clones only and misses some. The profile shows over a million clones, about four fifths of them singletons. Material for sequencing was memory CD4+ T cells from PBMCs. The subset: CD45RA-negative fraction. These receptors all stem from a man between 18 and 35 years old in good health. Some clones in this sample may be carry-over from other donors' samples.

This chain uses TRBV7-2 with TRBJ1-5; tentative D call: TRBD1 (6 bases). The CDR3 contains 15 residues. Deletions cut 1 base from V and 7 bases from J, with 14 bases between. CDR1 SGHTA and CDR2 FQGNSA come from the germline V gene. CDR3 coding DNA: TGTGCCAGCAGCTTAGTATCCAGGGGTAGACAGCCCCAGCATTTT. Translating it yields CASSLVSRGRQPQHF.

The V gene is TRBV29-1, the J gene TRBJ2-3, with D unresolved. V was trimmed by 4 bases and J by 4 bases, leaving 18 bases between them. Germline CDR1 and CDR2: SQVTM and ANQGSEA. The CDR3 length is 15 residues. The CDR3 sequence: CSVAGMDGNSDTQYF. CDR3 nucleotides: TGCAGCGTTGCTGGTATGGATGGGAATTCAGATACGCAGTATTTT.

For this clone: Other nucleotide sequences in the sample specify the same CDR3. The CDR3 DNA reads TGTGCCAGCAGTGAGTCAGGGGGTACAGATACGCAGTATTTT. This encodes CASSESGGTDTQYF. This rearrangement joins TRBV2 to TRBJ2-3; 7 bases align to TRBD1. Germline CDR1 is SNHLY and CDR2 is FYNNEI. The CDR3 has 14 amino acids. Trimming cost V 3 bases and J 3 bases; bases outside gene matches: 3.

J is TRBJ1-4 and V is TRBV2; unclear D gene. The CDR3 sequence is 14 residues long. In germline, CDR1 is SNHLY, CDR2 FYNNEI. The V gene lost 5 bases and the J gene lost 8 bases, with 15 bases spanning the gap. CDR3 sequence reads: CASSLEDLREKLFF. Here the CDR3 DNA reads TGTGCCAGCAGTTTGGAGGATTTACGGGAAAAACTGTTTTTT.

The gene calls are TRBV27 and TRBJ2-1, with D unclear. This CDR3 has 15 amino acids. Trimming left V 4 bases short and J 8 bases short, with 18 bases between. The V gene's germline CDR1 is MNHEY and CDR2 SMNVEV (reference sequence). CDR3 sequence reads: CASSWVRVGVDEQFF. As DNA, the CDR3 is TGTGCCAGCAGTTGGGTTAGAGTTGGTGTCGATGAGCAGTTCTTC.

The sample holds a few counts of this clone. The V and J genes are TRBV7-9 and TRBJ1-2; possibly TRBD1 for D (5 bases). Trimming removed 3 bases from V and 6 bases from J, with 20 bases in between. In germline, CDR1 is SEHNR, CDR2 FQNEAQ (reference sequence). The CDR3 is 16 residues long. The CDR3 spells CASSLFVDRPKDGYTF. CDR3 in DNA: TGTGCCAGCAGCTTGTTTGTTGACAGACCAAAGGATGGCTACACCTTC.

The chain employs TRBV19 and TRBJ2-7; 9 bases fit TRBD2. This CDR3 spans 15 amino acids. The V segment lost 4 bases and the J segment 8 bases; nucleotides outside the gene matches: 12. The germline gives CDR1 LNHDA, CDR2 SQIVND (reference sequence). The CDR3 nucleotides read TGTGCCAGTAGTACCGCGGGAGGGCCCCTTATCCAGCAGTACTTC. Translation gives CASSTAGGPLIQQYF.

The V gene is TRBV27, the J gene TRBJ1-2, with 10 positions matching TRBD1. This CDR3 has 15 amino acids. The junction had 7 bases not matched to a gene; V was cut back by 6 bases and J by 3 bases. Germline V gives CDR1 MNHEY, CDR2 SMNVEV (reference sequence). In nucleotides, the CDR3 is TGTGCCAGCAGACACTCAGGGACAGGGGACTATGGCTACACCTTC. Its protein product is CASRHSGTGDYGYTF.

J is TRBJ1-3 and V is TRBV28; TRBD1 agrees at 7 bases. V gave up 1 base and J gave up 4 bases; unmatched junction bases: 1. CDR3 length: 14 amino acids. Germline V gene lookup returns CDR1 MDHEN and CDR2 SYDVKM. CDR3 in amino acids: CASSLSQGGNTIYF. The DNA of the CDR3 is TGTGCCAGCAGTTTATCACAGGGGGGAAACACCATATATTTT. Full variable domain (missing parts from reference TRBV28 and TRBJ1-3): DVKVTQSSRYLVKRTGEKVFLECVQDMDHENMFWYRQDPGLGLRLIYFSYDVKMKEKGDIPEGYSVSREKKERFSLILESASTNQTSMYLCASSLSQGGNTIYFGEGSWLTVV.

The CDR3 loop reads CASSLTGRTEQYF. CDR3 nucleotides: TGTGCCAGCAGCTTAACGGGCAGAACGGAACAGTACTTC. The chain has TRBV7-3 and TRBJ2-7; D unresolved. Trimming cost V 0 bases and J 10 bases, with 13 bases left between them. The germline gives CDR1 SGHTA, CDR2 FQGTGA. There are 13 residues in the CDR3.

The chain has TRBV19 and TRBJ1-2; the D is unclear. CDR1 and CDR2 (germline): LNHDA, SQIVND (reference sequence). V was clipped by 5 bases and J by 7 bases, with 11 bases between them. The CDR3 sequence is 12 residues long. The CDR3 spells CASSSYGLGYTF. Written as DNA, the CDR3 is TGTGCCAGTAGTTCCTATGGGCTTGGCTACACCTTC.

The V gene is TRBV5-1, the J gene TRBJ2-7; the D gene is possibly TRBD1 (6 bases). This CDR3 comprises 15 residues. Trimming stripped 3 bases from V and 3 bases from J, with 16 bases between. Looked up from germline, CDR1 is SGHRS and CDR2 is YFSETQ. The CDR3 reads CASSSDPGTNYEQYF. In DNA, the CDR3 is TGCGCCAGCAGCTCTGATCCCGGGACAAACTACGAGCAGTACTTC.

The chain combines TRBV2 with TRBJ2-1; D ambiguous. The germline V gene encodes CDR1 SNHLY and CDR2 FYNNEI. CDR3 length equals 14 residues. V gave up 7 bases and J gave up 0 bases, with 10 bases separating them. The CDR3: CASNLLSSYNEQFF. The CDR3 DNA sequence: TGTGCCAGCAACTTGCTCAGCTCCTACAATGAGCAGTTCTTC.

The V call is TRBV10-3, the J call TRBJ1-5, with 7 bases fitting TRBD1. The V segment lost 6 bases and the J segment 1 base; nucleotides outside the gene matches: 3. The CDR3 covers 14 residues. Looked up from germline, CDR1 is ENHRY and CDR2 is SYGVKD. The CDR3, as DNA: TGTGCCATCAGGTCGACAGGGAGCAATCAGCCCCAGCATTTT. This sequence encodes CAIRSTGSNQPQHF.